The 20 T cell receptor beta chains given below trace back to one sample, sequenced in a study of post-analysis software for immune sequencing data. Regarding the study as a whole: Patients used a few TRBV segments, including TRBV5-6, TRBV5-1 and TRBV20-1, more often than controls.

Their antigens remain unidentified. Each TCR beta cDNA library carried unique molecular identifiers. In TCRdb, the PCR reads were re-called with MiXCR into one record per CDR3 protein. The sample consists of approximately 730,000 distinct CDR3 sequences, about 27% of them appearing once. The sequencing sample was made of blood. These receptors originate from a girl under 18 with multiple sclerosis.

This clonotype has a handful of counts. The V call is TRBV25-1, the J call TRBJ2-7; D gene uncertain. Germline CDR1 MGHDK, CDR2 SYGVNS. The ends were cut back, 0 bases at V and 1 base at J, with 7 bases in the middle. This CDR3 is 14 amino acids long. The CDR3 bases are TGTGCCAGCAGTGAATATGGACCTTCCTACGAGCAGTACTTC. This sequence encodes CASSEYGPSYEQYF.

The chain's CDR3 is CASRVAGGSTDTQYF. CDR3 DNA sequence: TGTGCCAGCAGGGTAGCGGGGGGTAGCACAGATACGCAGTATTTT. The rearrangement links TRBV28 to TRBJ2-3; 10 bases map to TRBD2. The CDR3 is made up of 15 amino acids. V lost 6 bases, J lost 0 bases, and 3 bases stayed unmatched. Germline assignment: CDR1 MDHEN and CDR2 SYDVKM.

The V call is TRBV6-5, the J call TRBJ2-1, with D possibly TRBD1 on 6 matching bases. The CDR3 covers 11 residues. V lost 6 bases and J lost 10, with 10 bases in between. Germline V gene lookup returns CDR1 MNHEY and CDR2 SVGAGI. CDR3 sequence (DNA): TGTGCCAGCAGGGGGGCGCGGGAGCAGTTCTTC. It yields the protein CASRGAREQFF.

V usage is TRBV10-3 and J usage is TRBJ1-2; D is possibly TRBD1 (6 bases). Trimming removed 5 bases from V and 7 bases from J, with 11 bases in between. Per the germline V gene, CDR1 is ENHRY and CDR2 is SYGVKD. This CDR3 contains 12 residues. The CDR3 DNA reads as TGTGCCATCAGTCGTCGGGGGCCTGGCTACACCTTC. Translated: CAISRRGPGYTF.

This clonotype was counted only a few times. The rearrangement uses TRBV28 and TRBJ2-5; 10 positions agree with TRBD1. Per germline, CDR1 MDHEN and CDR2 SYDVKM. V trimming: 1 base; J trimming: 1 base; junction bases outside the gene matches: 3. This CDR3 comprises 16 residues. CDR3 coding DNA: TGTGCCAGCAGTTTATTCGGGACAGGGGCCCAAGAGACCCAGTACTTC. It is translated as CASSLFGTGAQETQYF.

This clonotype was seen more than once but under ten times. V and J are TRBV12-3 or TRBV12-4 and TRBJ2-3; possible D gene TRBD2, 7 bases. The V gene lost 2 bases and the J gene lost 6 bases, with 18 bases spanning the gap. This CDR3 is 16 amino acids long. This CDR3 reads CASSLWGQMGGDTQYF. CDR3 sequence (DNA): TGTGCCAGCAGTTTATGGGGGCAGATGGGAGGGGATACGCAGTATTTT.

This chain links TRBV2 with TRBJ1-1; D unclear. The CDR3 runs 15 residues. The ends were cut back, 2 bases at V and 1 base at J, with 11 bases in the middle. Germline CDR1 SNHLY, CDR2 FYNNEI. The DNA of the CDR3 is TGTGCCAGCAGTGAATGGACGGCGGGGAACACTGAAGCTTTCTTT. This translates into CASSEWTAGNTEAFF.

With regard to this clonotype: One end of the junction does not line up with germline, which may come from a read error. CDR3 DNA sequence: TGTGCCAGCAGTAGGGACAGGGGGCTCACTGGAGCTTTCTTT. It codes for CASSRDRGLTGAFF. This rearrangement joins TRBV12-3 or TRBV12-4 to TRBJ1-1; TRBD1 aligns across 12 bases. The CDR3 sequence is 14 residues long.

The chain uses TRBV20-1 and TRBJ1-2; D is unclear. Germline CDR1 DFQATT, CDR2 SNEGSKA (reference sequence). Trimming took 2 bases from V and 8 from J, leaving 12 bases between them. This CDR3 is built from 12 residues. The CDR3 DNA reads TGCAGTGCTAGACTGGGAAGTTGGGGCTACACCTTC. It encodes CSARLGSWGYTF.

V gene TRBV7-2 combines with J gene TRBJ2-4; TRBD1 or TRBD2 may be the D gene (5 bases each). V lost 4 bases to trimming and J lost 3 bases, with 13 bases between them. Germline CDR1 is SGHTA and CDR2 is FQGNSA. The CDR3 sequence is 15 residues long. DNA of the CDR3: TGTGCCAGCAGCTCGATACTAGGGGACAAAAACATTCAGTACTTC. It translates to CASSSILGDKNIQYF.

In this sample, this clonotype turned up once. This chain joins TRBV4-1 and TRBJ1-5; D not resolved. The CDR3 sequence is 14 residues long. The germline gives CDR1 MGHRA, CDR2 YSYEKL. Trimming removed 2 bases from V and 7 bases from J, with 12 bases in between. CDR3: CASSQTAIGQPQHF. CDR3 nucleotides: TGCGCCAGCAGCCAAACTGCCATCGGGCAGCCCCAGCATTTT.

This clonotype has only a few counts. This CDR3 reads CSVLGGQGTYTQYF. DNA of the CDR3: TGCAGCGTTCTTGGGGGACAGGGCACTTATACGCAGTATTTT. The rearrangement joins TRBV29-1 to TRBJ2-3, with 9 bases that match TRBD1. V lost 5 bases and J lost 7; bases outside the gene matches: 10. The CDR3 has 14 amino acids. Germline values: CDR1 SQVTM, CDR2 ANQGSEA.

The chain employs TRBV20-1 and TRBJ2-1; no clear D gene. From germline, CDR1 is DFQATT and CDR2 SNEGSKA (reference sequence). The CDR3 has 11 amino acids. The V end lost 7 bases, the J end lost 2 bases, and 6 bases lay between the germline ends. The CDR3 nucleotides read TGCAGTGGAGGAACCTACAATGAGCAGTTCTTC. Its translation: CSGGTYNEQFF.

The table lists this clonotype with many counts. The V gene is TRBV29-1, the J gene TRBJ2-7; 7 bases are a match to TRBD1. The V and J ends lost 5 bases and 0 bases, in that order; junction bases with no gene match: 4. The V gene's germline CDR1 is SQVTM and CDR2 ANQGSEA. The CDR3 is 13 residues long. CDR3 amino acids: CSVQTGSSYEQYF. CDR3 coding DNA: TGCAGCGTTCAGACAGGGAGCTCCTACGAGCAGTACTTC.

This clonotype was found many times. The chain is built from TRBV10-3 and TRBJ2-7; D unclear. This CDR3 is 12 amino acids long. Per germline, CDR1 ENHRY and CDR2 SYGVKD. The V gene lost 3 bases and the J gene lost 3 bases, with 6 bases spanning the gap. CDR3 sequence (DNA): TGTGCCATCAGTGACAGGCACTACGAGCAGTACTTC. This encodes CAISDRHYEQYF.

With respect to this clonotype: At one of its ends the junction is not consistent with the germline gene, which may arise from a read error. This chain's CDR3 is CASSLTWTDTQYF. CDR3 nucleotides: TGTGCTAGCAGCCTCACTTGGACAGATACGCAGTATTTT. The rearrangement links TRBV7-7 to TRBJ2-3; D is unclear. Germline loops: CDR1 SSHAT, CDR2 FNYEAQ (reference sequence). The CDR3 has 13 residues.

This clonotype was detected only a few times. This rearrangement joins TRBV6-1 to TRBJ2-1; 7 bases align to TRBD2. V shed 7 bases and J 7 bases; nucleotides not matched to a gene: 19. CDR1 and CDR2 from the germline V gene are MNHNS and SASEGT. The CDR3 spans 17 residues. The CDR3 reads CASTHGVAGVGGNEQFF. CDR3 in DNA: TGTGCCAGCACCCACGGGGTTGCGGGAGTGGGGGGTAATGAGCAGTTCTTC.

This clonotype was counted at least ten times. The chain combines TRBV6-4 with TRBJ2-7; 10 nucleotides align to TRBD2. The CDR3 is 14 residues long. Germline CDR1 and CDR2: MRHNA and SNTAGT. V lost 9 bases to trimming and J lost 5 bases; unmatched junction nucleotides: 10. CDR3 coding DNA: TGTGCCAGTGCTACCGGGACTAGCGTCCACGAGCAGTACTTC. Its protein is CASATGTSVHEQYF.

This rearrangement joins TRBV20-1 to TRBJ1-1; D remains ambiguous. This CDR3 region has 14 residues. Germline CDR1 DFQATT, CDR2 SNEGSKA (reference sequence). The germline V and J ends were trimmed by 5 bases and 0 bases, with 13 bases remaining between them. The CDR3 coding sequence is TGCAGTGCTGGCGGGCCGGGGTTGAACACTGAAGCTTTCTTT. Its protein is CSAGGPGLNTEAFF.

Note on this clonotype: This may be a read error: a much more frequent sequence differs by one nucleotide. The J gene is TRBJ2-1, the V gene TRBV29-1; the D is unclear. Germline CDR1 reads SQVTM; CDR2 reads ANQGSEA. This CDR3 has 12 residues. In nucleotides, the CDR3 is TGCAGCGGATCCCCAAGCTACAATGAGCAGGTCTTC. This translates into CSGSPSYNEQVF.